This T cell receptor beta chain came from a study of blood T cell repertoires in COVID-19. CDR3 size: 16 residues. CDR1 and CDR2 (germline): SNHLY, FYNNEI. Trimming cost V 5 bases and J 1 base, with 18 bases left between them. In the authors' methods: Reference gene primer amplification gave estimated nucleated cell counts. Data came from immunoSEQ multiplex PCR; TCRdb stores just in-frame clones and leaves some out. The V and J calls and clone size were taken over from that table, and D and trimming were inferred from the DNA. The repertoire holds approximately 230,000 clones, more than 75% seen once, with about 1.7% in the top ten. Adults between roughly 18 and 90 years of age took part from approximately 24 US areas. Participant reports of clinical history set cohort assignment.

This chain connects TRBV2 to TRBJ2-7; D is possibly TRBD2 (6 bases). The TCR was taken from a man aged 40-49 years who had recovered from COVID-19. Sequencing used PBMCs or T cells enriched from blood (not recorded which). In DNA form, the CDR3 reads TGTGCCAGCAGTCTGGGTGGGGACTCCGTTTCCTACGAGCAGTACTTC. Its protein is CASSLGGDSVSYEQYF. Variable domain in full (rest from reference TRBV2 and TRBJ2-7): EPEVTQTPSHQVTQMGQEVILRCVPISNHLYFYWYRQILGQKVEFLVSFYNNEISEKSEIFDDQFSVERPDGSNFTLKIRSTKLEDSAMYFCASSLGGDSVSYEQYFGPGTRLTVT.